What follows are 15 T cell receptor beta chains derived from one specimen sequenced in a study of blood T cell repertoires in COVID-19. Clones were read by immunoSEQ multiplex PCR, and TCRdb kept only the in-frame ones, dropping some. The sample holds approximately 70,000 clones, 75% to 95% seen once. What was sequenced was peripheral blood. Receptors originate from a woman aged 55 to 70 with active COVID-19.

The rearrangement uses TRBV19 and TRBJ2-5, with TRBD2 matching over 7 bases. The CDR3 loop spans 14 amino acids. Germline-derived CDR1 and CDR2 are LNHDA and SQIVND (reference sequence). Trimming at V came to 5 bases and at J to 5 bases, leaving 8 bases not matched to a gene. In DNA form, the CDR3 reads TGTGCCAGTAGTGGAGGCGGGAGAGGGGAGACCCAGTACTTC. Encoded protein: CASSGGGRGETQYF.

The chain combines TRBV11-2 with TRBJ2-1; 12 nucleotides line up with TRBD2. Trimming at V came to 2 bases and at J to 9 bases, leaving 8 bases not matched to a gene. Per germline, CDR1 SGHAT and CDR2 FQNNGV. This CDR3 contains 16 residues. The CDR3 loop is CASSLTRLAGASEQFF. CDR3 sequence (DNA): TGTGCCAGCAGCTTAACCAGACTAGCGGGAGCTAGTGAGCAGTTCTTC.

This chain links TRBV6-2 or TRBV6-3 with TRBJ1-5; TRBD1 is a possible D gene (5 bases). Deletions cut 0 bases from V and 4 bases from J, with 10 bases between. The CDR3 is 15 residues long. CDR1 is MNHEY, CDR2 SVGEGT, per germline. For the CDR3, the DNA is TGTGCCAGCAGTTACTCGTCAGGGAGGAATCAGCCCCAGCATTTT. Translating it yields CASSYSSGRNQPQHF.

In this sample, this clone turned up a few times. The gene calls are TRBV25-1 and TRBJ1-5; D ambiguous. Trimming removed 6 bases from V and 0 bases from J, with 9 bases in between. Germline V lookup: CDR1 MGHDK, CDR2 SYGVNS. This CDR3 is built from 14 residues. CDR3 in amino acids: CASRESGSNQPQHF. CDR3 in DNA: TGTGCCAGCAGGGAAAGCGGTAGCAATCAGCCCCAGCATTTT.

This clone occurred many times. This chain links TRBV5-1 with TRBJ2-6, with TRBD2 matching 10 bases. The CDR3 is 17 residues long. V shed 0 bases, J shed 3 bases, and the junction held 3 bases outside the gene matches. The germline V gene has CDR1 SGHRS and CDR2 YFSETQ. As DNA, the CDR3 is TGCGCCAGCAGCTTGGGACTAGCGGGTAGTGGGGCCAACGTCCTGACTTTC. It specifies CASSLGLAGSGANVLTF. Supplemented by reference TRBV5-1 and TRBJ2-6, the full variable domain reads KAGVTQTPRYLIKTRGQQVTLSCSPISGHRSVSWYQQTPGQGLQFLFEYFSETQRNKGNFPGRFSGRQFSNSRSEMNVSTLELGDSALYLCASSLGLAGSGANVLTFGAGSRLTVL.

The genes are TRBV5-6 and TRBJ2-3; possible D gene TRBD1, 6 bases. V was clipped by 0 bases and J by 1 base, with 9 bases between them. Germline V CDR1 and CDR2: SGHDT, YYEEEE. The CDR3 covers 15 residues. The CDR3 reads CASSLGQVGTDTQYF. CDR3 bases: TGTGCCAGCAGCTTGGGACAGGTGGGCACAGATACGCAGTATTTT.

The rearrangement joins TRBV5-1 to TRBJ2-2; perhaps TRBD2 as D (6 bases). Germline-derived CDR1 and CDR2 are SGHRS and YFSETQ. Trimming took 4 bases from V and 5 from J, leaving 15 bases between them. CDR3 length equals 15 residues. The CDR3 coding sequence is TGCGCCAGCAGCCCAGCCGGGAGTAGGACCGGGGAGCTGTTTTTT. This codes for CASSPAGSRTGELFF. The full variable domain, completed using reference TRBV5-1 and TRBJ2-2, is KAGVTQTPRYLIKTRGQQVTLSCSPISGHRSVSWYQQTPGQGLQFLFEYFSETQRNKGNFPGRFSGRQFSNSRSEMNVSTLELGDSALYLCASSPAGSRTGELFFGEGSRLTVL.

The rearrangement uses TRBV5-1 and TRBJ1-1, with 11 bases matching TRBD1. The CDR3 spans 16 residues. The V segment lost 2 bases and the J segment 4 bases; nucleotides outside the gene matches: 7. Germline-derived CDR1 and CDR2 are SGHRS and YFSETQ. The CDR3 protein is CASSLGTGGFGTEAFF. The CDR3 coding sequence is TGCGCCAGCAGCTTAGGGACAGGGGGTTTCGGCACTGAAGCTTTCTTT. Using reference TRBV5-1 and TRBJ1-1 for the parts outside the CDR3, the full variable domain is KAGVTQTPRYLIKTRGQQVTLSCSPISGHRSVSWYQQTPGQGLQFLFEYFSETQRNKGNFPGRFSGRQFSNSRSEMNVSTLELGDSALYLCASSLGTGGFGTEAFFGQGTRLTVV.

The chain uses TRBV3-1 (or the pseudogene TRBV3-2) and TRBJ2-1, with 7 bases that match TRBD1. This CDR3 is built from 14 residues. Trimming cost V 4 bases and J 7 bases; bases outside gene matches: 7. Germline assignment: CDR1 LGHDT and CDR2 YNNKEL (reference sequence). In nucleotides, the CDR3 is TGTGCCAGCAGCCTCCAGGGGGAGTGGAATGAGCAGTTCTTC. Residues: CASSLQGEWNEQFF.

The chain has TRBV5-6 and TRBJ2-1; D is perhaps TRBD2 (6 bases). In germline, CDR1 is SGHDT, CDR2 YYEEEE. This CDR3 comprises 14 residues. Between the trimmed V and J ends, which lost 1 base and 4 bases, there was a span of 9 bases. CDR3 amino acids: CASSLTAGYNEQFF. The CDR3 nucleotides read TGTGCCAGCAGCTTGACCGCGGGGTACAATGAGCAGTTCTTC.

This chain links TRBV20-1 with TRBJ2-1; D not certain. Trimming removed 7 bases from V and 7 bases from J, with 11 bases in between. The CDR3 contains 11 residues. CDR1 is DFQATT, CDR2 SNEGSKA, per germline (reference sequence). DNA for the CDR3: TGCAGTGGATTGGTTCGGAATGAGCAGTTCTTC. This gives the protein CSGLVRNEQFF.

The chain uses TRBV11-3 and TRBJ2-1; 9 bases line up with TRBD1. In germline, CDR1 is SGHNT, CDR2 YENEEA. V was clipped by 4 bases and J by 6 bases; unmatched bases: 7. The CDR3 covers 15 residues. In nucleotides, the CDR3 is TGTGCCAGCAGCTCCCGCGGACAGGGGTTCAATGAGCAGTTCTTC. This gives the protein CASSSRGQGFNEQFF.

The chain recombines TRBV5-1 with TRBJ1-4; D ambiguous. The CDR3 extends over 16 amino acids. Germline V gene data show CDR1 as SGHRS and CDR2 as YFSETQ. V shed 0 bases and J shed 5 bases, with 14 bases lying between them. CDR3 nucleotides: TGCGCCAGCAGCTTGGGAGTCCTCTCATCGAATGAAAAACTGTTTTTT. Protein product: CASSLGVLSSNEKLFF.

The chain joins TRBV5-1 to TRBJ2-2; TRBD2 agrees at 7 bases. The V gene's germline CDR1 is SGHRS and CDR2 YFSETQ. V shed 5 bases, J shed 3 bases, and the junction held 4 bases outside the gene matches. This CDR3 is built from 14 residues. CDR3: CASSSSGHTGELFF. DNA of the CDR3: TGCGCCAGCAGTTCTAGCGGACACACCGGGGAGCTGTTTTTT.

This CDR3 reads CATSFRTSGRSEQYF. DNA for the CDR3: TGTGCCACCAGCTTCAGGACTAGCGGGAGATCCGAGCAGTACTTC. The chain has TRBV15 and TRBJ2-7, with 13 bases fitting TRBD2. There are 15 residues in the CDR3. The J segment lost 6 bases and the V segment lost 5 bases, leaving 7 bases of the junction unmatched. In germline, CDR1 is LNHNV, CDR2 YYDKDF (reference sequence). Full variable domain (remainder filled in from reference TRBV15 and TRBJ2-7): DAMVIQNPRYQVTQFGKPVTLSCSQTLNHNVMYWYQQKSSQAPKLLFHYYDKDFNNEADTPDNFQSRRPNTSFCFLDIRSPGLGDTAMYLCATSFRTSGRSEQYFGPGTRLTVT.